This T cell receptor (beta chain) emerged from a study of regulatory T cells in long-lasting Graves disease. Germline loops: CDR1 MNHEY, CDR2 SMNVEV (reference sequence). V was clipped by 7 bases and J by 3 bases, with 17 bases between them. The CDR3 contains 15 residues. Study-wide results and limits: Gene preferences differed: TRBV28, TRBJ1-2, TRBJ2-5 in persistent cases. Small numbers of samples may have cut accuracy.

The time point denotes: newly diagnosed GD, antithyroid drugs for less than 3 months. Making the TCR library involved RNA that had been extracted from PBMCs. This clonotype showed up many times. Its specificity is not known. The TCR beta library used iRepertoire HTBI primers with Arm-PCR amplification of CDR3. TCRdb ran MiXCR on the multiplex PCR reads and lists one entry per CDR3 protein. The profile shows 300,000 to 450,000 distinct CDR3 sequences, less than 20% of them singletons. The V gene is TRBV27, the J gene TRBJ2-3, with D perhaps matching TRBD2 (5 bases). The sequencing here drew on peripheral blood mononuclear cells (PBMCs), taken at new diagnosis, from a patient treated with antithyroid drugs. This TCR derives from a female donor with Graves disease. CDR3 region: CASIVRASGTDTQYF. DNA of the CDR3: TGTGCCAGCATTGTGAGGGCCTCGGGGACAGATACGCAGTATTTT.